This T cell receptor (beta chain) came from a study of blood T cell repertoires in COVID-19. Ages ranged from about 18 to 89 years, with residence in approximately 23 US areas. In the authors' workflow: Using reference gene primer amplification, nucleated cell counts were estimated. The data were produced by immunoSEQ multiplex PCR, yet TCRdb's version contains in-frame clones alone and is incomplete. V, J and clone size derive from that table, while D and trimming were established from the DNA sequence. This sample carries roughly 240,000 clones, 65% to 90% of them seen once, and the ten largest clones take approximately 9.6%. This TCR came from a woman between 45 and 60 years old with acute COVID-19. What was sequenced was PBMCs or T cells enriched from blood (not recorded which).

CDR3 amino acids: CASSIDASGGAGEQFF. DNA for the CDR3: TGTGCCAGTAGTATAGATGCCAGCGGGGGGGCTGGGGAGCAGTTCTTC. This chain links TRBV19 with TRBJ2-1; 10 nucleotides agree with TRBD2. Losses at the gene ends were 0 bases for V and 10 bases for J; bases not matched to a gene: 9. Per germline, CDR1 LNHDA and CDR2 SQIVND (reference sequence). The CDR3 sequence is 16 residues long.